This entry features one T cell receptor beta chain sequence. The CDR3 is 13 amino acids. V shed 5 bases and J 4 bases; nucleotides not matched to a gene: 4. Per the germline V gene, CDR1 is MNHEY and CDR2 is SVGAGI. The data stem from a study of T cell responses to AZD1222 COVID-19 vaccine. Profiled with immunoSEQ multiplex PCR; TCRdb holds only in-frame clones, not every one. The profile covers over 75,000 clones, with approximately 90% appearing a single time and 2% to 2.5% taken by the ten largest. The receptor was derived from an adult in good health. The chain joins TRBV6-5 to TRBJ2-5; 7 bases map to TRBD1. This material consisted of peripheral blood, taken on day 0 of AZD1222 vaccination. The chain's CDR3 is CASSRDSPETQYF. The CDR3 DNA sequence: TGTGCCAGCAGTAGGGACAGCCCAGAGACCCAGTACTTC.